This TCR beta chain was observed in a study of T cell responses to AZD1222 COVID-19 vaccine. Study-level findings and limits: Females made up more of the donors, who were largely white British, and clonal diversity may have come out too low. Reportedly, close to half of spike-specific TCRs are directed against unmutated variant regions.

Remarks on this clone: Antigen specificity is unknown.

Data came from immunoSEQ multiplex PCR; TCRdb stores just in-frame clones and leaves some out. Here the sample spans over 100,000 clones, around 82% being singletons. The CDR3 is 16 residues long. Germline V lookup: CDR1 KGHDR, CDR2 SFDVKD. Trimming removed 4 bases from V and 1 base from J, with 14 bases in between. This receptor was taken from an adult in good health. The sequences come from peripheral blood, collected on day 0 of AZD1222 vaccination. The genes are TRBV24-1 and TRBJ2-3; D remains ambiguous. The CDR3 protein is CATSDPSGLGTDTQYF. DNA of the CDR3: TGTGCCACCAGTGACCCCTCTGGCTTGGGCACAGATACGCAGTATTTT.